This T cell receptor (beta chain) originates from a study of regulatory T cells in long-lasting Graves disease. Germline-derived CDR1 and CDR2 are MNHNS and SASEGT. Unmatched junction bases numbered 5, after V lost 6 bases and J lost 2 bases. This CDR3 comprises 15 residues. Arm-PCR of CDR3 regions and iRepertoire HTBI primers were used to build TCR beta libraries. TCRdb reanalysed the multiplex PCR reads using MiXCR and keeps one entry per CDR3 protein. The repertoire holds around 500,000 distinct CDR3 sequences, about 11% seen once, with around 10% in the top ten. Sample time point: newly diagnosed GD, antithyroid drugs for less than 3 months. Construction of the TCR library relied on RNA isolated from PBMCs. Separately, the same data were catalogued under a study of T cells in Graves' hyperthyroidism and ophthalmopathy. That investigation notes: Patients were excluded because of uncontrolled infection, other autoimmune disease, pregnancy or lactation. Blood also carried most thyroid clonotypes expanded above 0.001.

The chain combines TRBV6-1 with TRBJ2-7; 12 positions match TRBD2. The clonotype was recovered from a woman aged 25-40 years with Graves disease. Material: peripheral blood mononuclear cells (PBMCs), obtained at new diagnosis, from a patient treated with antithyroid drugs. This CDR3 reads CASSPTSGRPYEQYF. DNA of the CDR3: TGTGCCAGCAGCCCGACTAGCGGGAGACCCTACGAGCAGTACTTC.